The 17 T cell receptor beta chains given below trace back to one sample, sequenced in a study of PD-1 blockade in classical Hodgkin lymphoma. Generated by immunoSEQ multiplex PCR, the TCRdb table keeps only in-frame clones and is missing some. In the table there are 70,000 or so clones, about two thirds of which are singletons. Each patient experienced a relapse that followed autologous stem cell transplantation, and brentuximab vedotin exposure varied. This sample comprised peripheral blood mononuclear cells (PBMCs), obtained before the second cycle of nivolumab. These receptor sequences come from a human donor with classical Hodgkin lymphoma.

The chain links TRBV2 to TRBJ2-7; tentative D call: TRBD1 (5 bases). The CDR3 is 13 residues long. V lost 11 bases to trimming and J lost 1 base, with 15 bases between them. Looked up from germline, CDR1 is SNHLY and CDR2 is FYNNEI. CDR3 in amino acids: CAVSQGLSYEQYF. Here the CDR3 DNA reads TGTGCCGTTTCGCAGGGCCTTTCCTACGAGCAGTACTTC.

The chain recombines TRBV4-1 with TRBJ2-1; D remains ambiguous. CDR3 length equals 14 residues. Trimming cost V 1 base and J 1 base, with 5 bases left between them. Germline-derived CDR1 and CDR2 are MGHRA and YSYEKL. The CDR3 protein is CASSQGWSYNEQFF. In DNA, the CDR3 is TGCGCCAGCAGCCAAGGGTGGTCCTACAATGAGCAGTTCTTC.

The chain combines TRBV7-9 with TRBJ1-1; D is undetermined. This CDR3 has 12 residues. V shed 4 bases and J shed 6 bases, with 9 bases lying between them. Germline V CDR1 and CDR2: SEHNR, FQNEAQ (reference sequence). The CDR3 coding sequence is TGTGCCAGCAGCTATGGGGAAGCTGAAGCTTTCTTT. As protein: CASSYGEAEAFF.

This clone was observed at least ten times. V usage is TRBV5-6 and J usage is TRBJ2-2; D remains ambiguous. V gave up 2 bases and J gave up 4 bases, with 9 bases separating them. CDR3 length: 14 residues. CDR1 is SGHDT, CDR2 YYEEEE, per germline. For the CDR3, the DNA is TGTGCCAGCAGCTTCCCGGGTACCACCGGGGAGCTGTTTTTT. Translation gives CASSFPGTTGELFF.

This clone has just one count. This rearrangement joins TRBV11-3 to TRBJ1-4; tentatively, D is TRBD1 (5 bases). The CDR3 is 16 amino acids. Deletions cut 5 bases from V and 4 bases from J, with 17 bases between. Germline CDR1 is SGHNT and CDR2 is YENEEA. CDR3 nucleotide sequence: TGTGCCAGCAGCCAGAGGATCGGGGCGCTTAATGAAAAACTGTTTTTT. Amino acid sequence: CASSQRIGALNEKLFF. Based on the CDR3 plus reference TRBV11-3 and TRBJ1-4, the full variable domain is EAGVVQSPRYKIIEKKQPVAFWCNPISGHNTLYWYLQNLGQGPELLIRYENEEAVDDSQLPKDRFSAERLKGVDSTLKIQPAELGDSAVYLCASSQRIGALNEKLFFGSGTQLSVL.

This chain uses TRBV9 with TRBJ1-2; TRBD1 might be the D (6 bases). V dropped 3 bases and J dropped 5 bases, with 14 bases sitting between them. CDR1 and CDR2 (germline): SGDLS, YYNGEE. The CDR3 runs to 14 residues. CDR3 loop: CASSAGQGSYGYTF. The CDR3 nucleotides read TGTGCCAGCAGCGCCGGGCAGGGGTCGTATGGCTACACCTTC.

A few counts support this clone. The genes are TRBV11-3 and TRBJ2-7; 11 positions match TRBD2. This CDR3 spans 15 amino acids. J lost 3 bases, V lost 7 bases, and 8 bases had no gene match. Germline CDR1 reads SGHNT; CDR2 reads YENEEA. The CDR3, as DNA: TGTGCCAGCACCCCGTCGGGGACTAGCGGCTACGAGCAGTACTTC. It yields the protein CASTPSGTSGYEQYF.

This chain connects TRBV6-6 to TRBJ2-1; 8 nucleotides agree with TRBD1. With 1 base clipped from V and 7 bases from J, the junction kept 6 bases outside the gene matches. This CDR3 region has 15 residues. Per germline, CDR1 MNHNY and CDR2 SVGAGI (reference sequence). CDR3 nucleotides: TGTGCCAGCAGTTACTACGGACAGGGCGGGAATGAGCAGTTCTTC. This translates into CASSYYGQGGNEQFF.

A single count supports this clone. The V gene is TRBV30, the J gene TRBJ2-5; 9 bases line up with TRBD1. In germline, CDR1 is GTSNPN, CDR2 SVGIG (reference sequence). This CDR3 is 14 amino acids long. The junction had 9 bases not matched to a gene; V was cut back by 5 bases and J by 5 bases. The CDR3 sequence: CAWCHRGREETQYF. The CDR3 DNA reads as TGTGCCTGGTGTCACAGGGGGCGTGAGGAGACCCAGTACTTC.

The V and J genes are TRBV19 and TRBJ2-1; 9 bases are shared with TRBD2. This CDR3 comprises 16 residues. Trimming removed 3 bases from V and 6 bases from J; junction bases left unmatched: 9. Germline V lookup: CDR1 LNHDA, CDR2 SQIVND (reference sequence). CDR3 amino acids: CASSMLSGRPLNEQFF. The CDR3 DNA reads TGTGCCAGTAGTATGCTAAGCGGGAGGCCCCTCAATGAGCAGTTCTTC. Supplemented by reference TRBV19 and TRBJ2-1, the full variable domain reads DGGITQSPKYLFRKEGQNVTLSCEQNLNHDAMYWYRQDPGQGLRLIYYSQIVNDFQKGDIAEGYSVSREKKESFPLTVTSAQKNPTAFYLCASSMLSGRPLNEQFFGPGTRLTVL.

The chain carries TRBV5-4 and TRBJ2-3, with 8 bases lining up with TRBD2. The CDR3 is 17 residues long. Germline V gene lookup returns CDR1 SGHNT and CDR2 YYREEE (reference sequence). V was clipped by 0 bases and J by 3 bases; unmatched bases: 9. The CDR3 region is CASSLESGSSETDTQYF. The CDR3 region has the DNA TGTGCCAGCAGCTTGGAGAGCGGGAGTAGCGAGACAGATACGCAGTATTTT.

The rearrangement uses TRBV7-3 and TRBJ1-1; perhaps TRBD1 as D (5 bases). The V end lost 8 bases, the J end lost 0 bases, and 10 bases lay between the germline ends. The CDR3 is made up of 13 amino acids. CDR1 is SGHTA and CDR2 is FQGTGA in the germline V gene. CDR3 sequence: CASSGTVNTEAFF. CDR3 sequence (DNA): TGTGCCAGCTCCGGGACGGTGAACACTGAAGCTTTCTTT.

This clone was seen a handful of times. V gene TRBV30 combines with J gene TRBJ1-5; D is possibly TRBD1 (5 bases). Trimming took off 2 bases at V and 3 bases at J, with 8 bases between the two ends. CDR3 size: 13 residues. Germline V lookup: CDR1 GTSNPN, CDR2 SVGIG (reference sequence). The CDR3 is CAWSRGINQPQHF. CDR3 coding DNA: TGTGCCTGGAGTAGGGGTATCAATCAGCCCCAGCATTTT. The full variable domain, completed using reference TRBV30 and TRBJ1-5, is SQTIHQWPATLVQPVGSPLSLECTVEGTSNPNLYWYRQAAGRGLQLLFYSVGIGQISSEVPQNLSASRPQDRQFILSSKKLLLSDSGFYLCAWSRGINQPQHFGDGTRLSIL.

The chain recombines TRBV28 with TRBJ2-2; possibly TRBD2 for D (6 bases). The CDR3 runs 17 residues. Deletions cut 5 bases from V and 5 bases from J, with 21 bases between. Germline assignment: CDR1 MDHEN and CDR2 SYDVKM. CDR3 amino acids: CASSPSVGREKTGELFF. The CDR3, as DNA: TGTGCCAGCAGTCCCTCTGTAGGGCGGGAAAAAACCGGGGAGCTGTTTTTT.

V is TRBV19 and J is TRBJ2-2, with D perhaps assigned TRBD1 or TRBD2 (5 bases each). Germline CDR1 reads LNHDA; CDR2 reads SQIVND (reference sequence). V shed 7 bases and J shed 2 bases, with 11 bases lying between them. The CDR3 loop spans 14 amino acids. CDR3 protein: CASIWDHNTGELFF. CDR3 nucleotides: TGTGCCAGTATCTGGGACCACAACACCGGGGAGCTGTTTTTT.

The V call is TRBV2, the J call TRBJ1-2, with D possibly matching TRBD1 (6 bases). V lost 4 bases, J lost 6 bases, and 18 bases lay in between. CDR1 is SNHLY and CDR2 is FYNNEI in the germline V gene. The CDR3 is 15 residues long. The DNA of the CDR3 is TGTGCCAGCAGTGTGGCCAGGGACACCCTCCATGGCTACACCTTC. This sequence encodes CASSVARDTLHGYTF.

This rearrangement joins TRBV15 to TRBJ1-4; D not certain. V gave up 1 base and J gave up 4 bases, with 10 bases separating them. The CDR3 extends over 15 amino acids. Germline V lookup: CDR1 LNHNV, CDR2 YYDKDF (reference sequence). The CDR3 spells CATSRAGRINEKLFF. The CDR3 region has the DNA TGTGCCACCAGCAGAGCCGGGCGGATTAATGAAAAACTGTTTTTT.